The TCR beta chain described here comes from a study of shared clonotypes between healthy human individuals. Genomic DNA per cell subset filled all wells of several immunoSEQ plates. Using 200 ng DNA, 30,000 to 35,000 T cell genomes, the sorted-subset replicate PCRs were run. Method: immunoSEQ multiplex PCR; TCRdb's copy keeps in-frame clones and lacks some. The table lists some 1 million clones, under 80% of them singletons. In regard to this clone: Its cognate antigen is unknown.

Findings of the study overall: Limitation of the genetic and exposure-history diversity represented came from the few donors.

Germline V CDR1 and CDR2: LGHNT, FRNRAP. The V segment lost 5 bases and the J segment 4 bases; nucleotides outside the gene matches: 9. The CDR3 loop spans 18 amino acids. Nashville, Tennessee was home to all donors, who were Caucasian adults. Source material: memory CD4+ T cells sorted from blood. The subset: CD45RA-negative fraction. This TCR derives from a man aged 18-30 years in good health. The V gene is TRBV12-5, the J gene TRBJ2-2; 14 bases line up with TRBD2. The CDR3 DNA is TGTGCTAGTGGTCCATTAGGGACTAGCGGGAGTAGCACCGGGGAGCTGTTTTTT. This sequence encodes CASGPLGTSGSSTGELFF.